The rows below give T cell receptor beta chains drawn from one sample of a study of cytomegalovirus exposure and HLA in healthy donors. Sequencing was performed with immunoSEQ multiplex PCR; in TCRdb, only in-frame clones are kept and a portion is missing. The table records around 63,000 clones, roughly 90% of them present only once. Sequencing was done on a sample of PBMCs. These receptors originate from a young woman in good health and CMV-seronegative. Both conserved end residues are part of each CDR3. The order of the fields is V gene, D gene, J gene, clone size, CDR3 protein, CDR3 DNA. A D gene is named only where the DNA matches it firmly. Clone size is given for some rows only: seen once, a few or many times, or a class if the clone is expanded.

TRBV5-1	TRBD1	TRBJ2-7	once	CASSLEGTGGYEQYF	TGCGCCAGCAGCTTGGAAGGGACAGGGGGCTACGAGCAGTACTTC
TRBV28	-	TRBJ2-5	-	CASSPLVGYLTQYF	TGTGCCAGCAGTCCCTTAGTTGGTTATCTGACCCAGTACTTC
TRBV2	-	TRBJ1-2	-	CASSGGLRAFGYTF	TGTGCCAGCAGTGGGGGCCTAAGGGCTTTCGGCTACACCTTC
TRBV28	-	TRBJ1-1	-	CASSLYGSGLLNTEAFF	TGTGCCAGCAGTTTGTACGGTAGCGGACTGTTGAACACTGAAGCTTTCTTT
TRBV4-1	-	TRBJ2-2	-	CASRYRESAGELFF	TGCGCCAGCAGGTACCGGGAGTCAGCCGGGGAGCTGTTTTTT
TRBV19	-	TRBJ1-4	-	CASSVSGTPEKLFF	TGTGCCAGTAGTGTATCCGGGACTCCTGAAAAACTGTTTTTT
TRBV19	-	TRBJ2-7	few	CASSMGSSAGEQYF	TGTGCCAGTAGTATGGGGTCAAGCGCAGGGGAGCAGTACTTC
TRBV29-1	-	TRBJ1-1	-	CSVEPYMNTEAFF	TGCAGCGTCGAGCCCTATATGAACACTGAAGCTTTCTTT
TRBV30	TRBD1	TRBJ1-1	-	CAWSVPGQGLAFF	TGTGCCTGGAGTGTTCCGGGACAGGGTTTAGCTTTCTTT
TRBV7-8	TRBD2	TRBJ2-1	-	CASSLGVSGSHNEQFF	TGTGCCAGCAGCTTAGGTGTAAGCGGGAGCCACAATGAGCAGTTCTTC
TRBV7-7	-	TRBJ2-7	few	CASSLGESGEQYF	TGTGCCAGCAGCTTAGGAGAGTCAGGCGAGCAGTACTTC